The present TCR beta chain was sequenced within a study of a mutant IDH1 vaccine in newly diagnosed glioma. On the study more broadly: Earlier treatment was radiotherapy, temozolomide, or both, with most getting both. Overall study results and limits: Vaccine-induced responses were seen in roughly 93% of patients, spanning several MHC alleles.

Clones were read by immunoSEQ multiplex PCR, and TCRdb kept only the in-frame ones, dropping some. The sample holds 70,000 to 100,000 clones, over 70% seen once. Described time point: baseline, week 1 (first vaccination visit). Documented treatment: pre-vaccination baseline after standard-of-care therapy. Tumors from donors were new WHO grade 3 or 4 IDH1-mutant astrocytomas with ATRX loss. A remark on this clone: Antigen unknown.

Germline assignment: CDR1 MNHEY and CDR2 SMNVEV (reference sequence). The CDR3 runs 14 residues. V dropped 5 bases and J dropped 4; count of bases not matched to a gene: 7. The V and J genes are TRBV27 and TRBJ2-7, with TRBD2 matching over 8 bases. This specimen consisted of PBMCs, obtained from a glioma patient treated with radiotherapy, temozolomide or both. The receptor comes from a man aged 35 to 55 with glioma. Some clones in this sample may be carry-over from other donors' samples. The DNA for the CDR3 is TGTGCCAGCAGTGCGGGAGGACACCGATACGAGCAGTACTTC. Residues: CASSAGGHRYEQYF.